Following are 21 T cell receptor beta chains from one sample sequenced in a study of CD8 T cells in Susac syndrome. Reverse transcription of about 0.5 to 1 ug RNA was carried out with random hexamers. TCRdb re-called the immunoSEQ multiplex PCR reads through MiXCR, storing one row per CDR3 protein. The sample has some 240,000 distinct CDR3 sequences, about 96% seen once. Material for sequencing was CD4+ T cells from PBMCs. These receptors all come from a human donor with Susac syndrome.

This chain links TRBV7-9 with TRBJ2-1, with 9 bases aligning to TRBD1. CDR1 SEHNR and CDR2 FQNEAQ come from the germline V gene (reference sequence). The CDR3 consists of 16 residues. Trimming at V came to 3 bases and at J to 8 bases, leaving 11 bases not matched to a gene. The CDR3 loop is CASSFGTGFEMDEQFF. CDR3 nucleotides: TGTGCCAGCAGCTTCGGGACAGGGTTTGAGATGGATGAGCAGTTCTTC. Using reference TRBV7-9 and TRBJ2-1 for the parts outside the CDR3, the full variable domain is DTGVSQNPRHKITKRGQNVTFRCDPISEHNRLYWYRQTLGQGPEFLTYFQNEAQLEKSRLLSDRFSAERPKGSFSTLEIQRTEQGDSAMYLCASSFGTGFEMDEQFFGPGTRLTVL.

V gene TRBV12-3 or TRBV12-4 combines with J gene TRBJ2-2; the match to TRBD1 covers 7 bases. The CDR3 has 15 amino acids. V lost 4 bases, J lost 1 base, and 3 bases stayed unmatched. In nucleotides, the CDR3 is TGTGCCAGCAGTTCCCGGACAGGGAACACCGGGGAGCTGTTTTTT. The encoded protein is CASSSRTGNTGELFF.

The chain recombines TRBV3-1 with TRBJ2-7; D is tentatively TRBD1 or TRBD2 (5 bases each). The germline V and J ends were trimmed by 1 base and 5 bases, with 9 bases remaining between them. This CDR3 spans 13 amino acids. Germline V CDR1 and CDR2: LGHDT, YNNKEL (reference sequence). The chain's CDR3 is CASSQAGTHEQYF. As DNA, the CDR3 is TGTGCCAGCAGCCAAGCGGGGACCCACGAGCAGTACTTC.

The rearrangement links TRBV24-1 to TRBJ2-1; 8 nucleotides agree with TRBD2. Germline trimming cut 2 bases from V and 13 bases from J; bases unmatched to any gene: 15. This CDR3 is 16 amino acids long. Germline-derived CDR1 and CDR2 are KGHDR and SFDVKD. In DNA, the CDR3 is TGTGCCACCAGTGATTCTTCCATAGCGGGGTCCACAAGCCAGTTCTTC. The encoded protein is CATSDSSIAGSTSQFF.

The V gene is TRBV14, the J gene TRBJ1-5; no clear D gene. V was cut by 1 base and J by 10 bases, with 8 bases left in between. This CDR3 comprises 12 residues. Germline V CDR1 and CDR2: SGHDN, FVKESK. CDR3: CASSQAPGPQHF. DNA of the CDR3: TGTGCCAGCAGCCAAGCTCCCGGACCCCAGCATTTT.

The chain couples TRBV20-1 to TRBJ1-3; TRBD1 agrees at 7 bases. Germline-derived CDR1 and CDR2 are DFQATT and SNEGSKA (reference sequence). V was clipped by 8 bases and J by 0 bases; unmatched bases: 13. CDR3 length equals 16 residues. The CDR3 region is CSQRGGQPFSGNTIYF. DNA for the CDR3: TGCAGTCAAAGGGGGGGACAGCCTTTCTCTGGAAACACCATATATTTT.

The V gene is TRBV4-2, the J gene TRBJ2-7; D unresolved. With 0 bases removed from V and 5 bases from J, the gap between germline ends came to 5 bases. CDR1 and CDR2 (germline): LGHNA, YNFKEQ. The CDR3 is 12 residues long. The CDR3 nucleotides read TGTGCCAGCAGCCAAGAGCCCAACGAGCAGTACTTC. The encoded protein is CASSQEPNEQYF.

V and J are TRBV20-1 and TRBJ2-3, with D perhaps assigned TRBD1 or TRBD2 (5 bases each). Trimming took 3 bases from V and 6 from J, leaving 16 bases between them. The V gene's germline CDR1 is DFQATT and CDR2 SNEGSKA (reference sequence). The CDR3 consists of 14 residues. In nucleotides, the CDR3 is TGCAGTGCTAGTGTTTCCGGGAAGGGGGATACGCAGTATTTT. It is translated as CSASVSGKGDTQYF.

The CDR3 sequence is CASSKRPSGEGKDYEQYF. CDR3 DNA: TGTGCCAGCAGCAAACGGCCCTCGGGGGAAGGCAAGGACTACGAGCAGTACTTC. The chain couples TRBV21-1 to TRBJ2-7; TRBD2 was called by the table and not checked on the DNA. TRBV21-1 is labeled a pseudogene. The CDR3 runs to 18 residues.

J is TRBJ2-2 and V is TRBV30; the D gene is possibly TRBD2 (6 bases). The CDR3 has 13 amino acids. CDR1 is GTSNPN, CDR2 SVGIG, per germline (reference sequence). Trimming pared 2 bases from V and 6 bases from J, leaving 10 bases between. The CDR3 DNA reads TGTGCCTGGAGTCCGCGGGGTTCCGGGGAGCTGTTTTTT. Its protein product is CAWSPRGSGELFF.

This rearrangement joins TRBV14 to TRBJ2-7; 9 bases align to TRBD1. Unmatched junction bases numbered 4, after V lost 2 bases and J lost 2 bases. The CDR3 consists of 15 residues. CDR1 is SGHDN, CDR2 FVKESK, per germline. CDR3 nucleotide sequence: TGTGCCAGCAGCCAACCGGGGGACAGGGCCTACGAGCAGTACTTC. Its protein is CASSQPGDRAYEQYF.

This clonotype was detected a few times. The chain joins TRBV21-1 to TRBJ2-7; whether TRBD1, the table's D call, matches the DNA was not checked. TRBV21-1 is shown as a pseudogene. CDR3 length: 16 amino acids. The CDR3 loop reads CASSPPGTARTYEQYF. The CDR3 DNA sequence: TGTGCCAGCAGCCCACCCGGGACAGCGCGTACCTACGAGCAGTACTTC.

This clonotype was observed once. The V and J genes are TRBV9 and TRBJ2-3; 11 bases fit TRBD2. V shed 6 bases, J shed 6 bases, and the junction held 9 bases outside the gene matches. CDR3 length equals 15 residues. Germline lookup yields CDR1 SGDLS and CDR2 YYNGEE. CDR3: CASKHTSGRWDTQYF. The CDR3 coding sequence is TGTGCCAGCAAACATACTAGCGGGAGATGGGATACGCAGTATTTT.

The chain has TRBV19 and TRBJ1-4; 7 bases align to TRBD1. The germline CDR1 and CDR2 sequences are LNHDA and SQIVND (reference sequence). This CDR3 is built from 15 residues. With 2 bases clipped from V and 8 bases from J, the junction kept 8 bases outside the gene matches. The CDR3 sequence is CASSINLGGGEKLFF. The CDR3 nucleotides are TGTGCCAGTAGTATAAATTTAGGAGGGGGCGAAAAACTGTTTTTT.

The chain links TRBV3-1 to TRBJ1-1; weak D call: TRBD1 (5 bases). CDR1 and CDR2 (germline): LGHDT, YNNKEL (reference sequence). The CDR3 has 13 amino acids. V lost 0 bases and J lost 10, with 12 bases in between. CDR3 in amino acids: CASSQEGERLAFF. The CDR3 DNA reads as TGTGCCAGCAGCCAAGAGGGGGAAAGGCTAGCTTTCTTT.

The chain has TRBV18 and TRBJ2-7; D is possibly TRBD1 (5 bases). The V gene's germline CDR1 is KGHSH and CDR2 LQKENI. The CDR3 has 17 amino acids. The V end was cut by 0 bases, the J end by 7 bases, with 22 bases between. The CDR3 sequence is CASSPPGLSGISGEQYF. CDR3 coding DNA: TGTGCCAGCTCACCACCTGGTCTGTCAGGGATATCGGGTGAGCAGTACTTC.

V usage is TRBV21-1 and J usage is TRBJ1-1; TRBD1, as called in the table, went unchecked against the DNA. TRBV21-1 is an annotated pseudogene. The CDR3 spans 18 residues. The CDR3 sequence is CASSKPGTGGLRNTEAFF. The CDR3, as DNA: TGTGCCAGCAGCAAGCCCGGGACAGGGGGCTTGAGGAACACTGAAGCTTTCTTT.

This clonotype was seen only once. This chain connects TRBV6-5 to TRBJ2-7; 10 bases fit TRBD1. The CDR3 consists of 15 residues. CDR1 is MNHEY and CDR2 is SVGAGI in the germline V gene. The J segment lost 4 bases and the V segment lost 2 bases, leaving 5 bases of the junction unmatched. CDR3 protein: CASSYGTGDWYEQYF. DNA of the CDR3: TGTGCCAGCAGTTACGGGACAGGGGATTGGTACGAGCAGTACTTC.

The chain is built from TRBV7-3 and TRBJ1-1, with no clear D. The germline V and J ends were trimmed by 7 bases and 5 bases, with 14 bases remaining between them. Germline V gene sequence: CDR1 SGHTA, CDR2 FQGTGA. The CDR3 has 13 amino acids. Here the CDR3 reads CASNLFGFTEAFF. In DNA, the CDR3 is TGTGCCAGCAACCTCTTTGGGTTTACTGAAGCTTTCTTT.

Written as DNA, the CDR3 is TGCGCCAGCAGTTTGCCACAGGGGACGCATGAAAAACTGTTTTTT. As protein: CASSLPQGTHEKLFF. This chain links TRBV5-1 with TRBJ1-4; 7 bases line up with TRBD1. CDR3 length: 15 residues. The V segment lost 5 bases and the J segment 6 bases; nucleotides outside the gene matches: 10. The germline V gene has CDR1 SGHRS and CDR2 YFSETQ.

The CDR3 coding sequence is TGTGCCAGCAGTGGCTCAAAGGACGGTGCAACTAATGAAAAACTGTTTTTT. Its translation is CASSGSKDGATNEKLFF. The chain joins TRBV25-1 to TRBJ1-4; D uncertain. The V end lost 4 bases, the J end lost 0 bases, and 15 bases lay between the germline ends. The CDR3 spans 17 residues. The V gene's germline CDR1 is MGHDK and CDR2 SYGVNS. Looking up the rest from reference TRBV25-1 and TRBJ1-4 gives the full variable domain: EADIYQTPRYLVIGTGKKITLECSQTMGHDKMYWYQQDPGMELHLIHYSYGVNSTEKGDLSSESTVSRIRTEHFPLTLESARPSHTSQYLCASSGSKDGATNEKLFFGSGTQLSVL.